These 27 T cell receptor beta chains share one sample of origin, sequenced in a study of human T cells and chemical hapten exposure. TCRdb processed the RACE reads anew with MiXCR; each CDR3 protein has one entry. The sample shows 250,000 or so distinct CDR3 sequences, about 8.1% of them seen only once. Noted time point: pre-sensitization, week 0. Treatment noted: therapeutic diphenylcyclopropenone sensitization with weekly scalp DPC. The specimen was whole blood, collected in connection with sensitization to the hapten diphenylcyclopropenone (DPC). Every receptor here comes from a woman aged 40 to 55 with alopecia areata. Some clones in this sample may be carry-over from other donors' samples.

The gene calls are TRBV6-6 and TRBJ1-1; maybe TRBD1 (6 bases). The CDR3 extends over 14 amino acids. V shed 8 bases and J shed 4 bases, with 17 bases lying between them. The germline V gene encodes CDR1 MNHNY and CDR2 SVGAGI (reference sequence). CDR3 nucleotides: TGTGCCAGCGGCGAAACAGGGATCGTCACTGAAGCTTTCTTT. It codes for CASGETGIVTEAFF.

Remarks on this clonotype: A junction end diverges from the germline sequence, so it may reflect a read error. V gene TRBV7-7 combines with J gene TRBJ2-5, with D possibly being TRBD1 (5 bases). The CDR3 runs to 14 residues. In germline, CDR1 is SSHAT, CDR2 FNYEAQ (reference sequence). CDR3 DNA: TGTGCTAGCAGCTTAGACACAGGACAAGAGACCCAGTACTTC. It codes for CASSLDTGQETQYF.

This clonotype was detected only a few times. The J gene is TRBJ1-1, the V gene TRBV3-1, with 8 bases that match TRBD1. Losses at the gene ends were 5 bases for V and 7 bases for J; bases not matched to a gene: 15. There are 16 residues in the CDR3. Germline CDR1 and CDR2: LGHDT and YNNKEL (reference sequence). DNA for the CDR3: TGTGCCAGCAGCAACCTGGAGGGCAGGGGGCCTCTTGAAGCTTTCTTT. This gives the protein CASSNLEGRGPLEAFF. The variable domain in full, completed from reference TRBV3-1 and TRBJ1-1, reads DTAVSQTPKYLVTQMGNDKSIKCEQNLGHDTMYWYKQDSKKFLKIMFSYNNKELIINETVPNRFSPKSPDKAHLNLHINSLELGDSAVYFCASSNLEGRGPLEAFFGQGTRLTVV.

This clonotype was counted a few times. The J gene is TRBJ1-1, the V gene TRBV10-3; no definite D call. With 7 bases removed from V and 1 base from J, the gap between germline ends came to 7 bases. The CDR3 contains 12 residues. Germline V gene data show CDR1 as ENHRY and CDR2 as SYGVKD. In DNA, the CDR3 is TGTGCCATCACTAACCGGAACACTGAAGCTTTCTTT. This translates into CAITNRNTEAFF.

This clonotype has a count of ten or more. The chain joins TRBV5-1 to TRBJ2-3, with D unclear. The CDR3 is 14 amino acids. Germline V gives CDR1 SGHRS, CDR2 YFSETQ. V lost 1 base and J lost 4, with 10 bases in between. CDR3 sequence: CASSLLGEADTQYF. CDR3 DNA: TGCGCCAGCAGCTTGCTGGGCGAAGCAGATACGCAGTATTTT.

There are many counts of this clonotype. The CDR3 region is CAISESSGAGQPQHF. CDR3 nucleotides: TGTGCCATCAGTGAGTCGAGTGGGGCAGGGCAGCCCCAGCATTTT. The chain is built from TRBV10-3 and TRBJ1-5; possible D gene TRBD1, 5 bases. The germline CDR1 and CDR2 sequences are ENHRY and SYGVKD. The ends were cut back, 0 bases at V and 7 bases at J, with 13 bases in the middle. The CDR3 has 15 residues.

The sample holds many counts of this clonotype. The J gene is TRBJ2-5, the V gene TRBV2; 8 bases are a match to TRBD2. V trimming: 3 bases; J trimming: 3 bases; junction bases outside the gene matches: 12. Germline V gene lookup returns CDR1 SNHLY and CDR2 FYNNEI. The CDR3 totals 17 residues. CDR3 sequence: CASSEGAAGAFKETQYF. The DNA for the CDR3 is TGTGCCAGCAGTGAGGGGGCAGCGGGAGCTTTTAAAGAGACCCAGTACTTC.

This clonotype was counted a few times. The genes are TRBV29-1 and TRBJ2-5, with unresolved D. V was cut by 4 bases and J by 0 bases, with 18 bases left in between. This CDR3 spans 16 amino acids. The V gene's germline CDR1 is SQVTM and CDR2 ANQGSEA. The CDR3 loop reads CSVVPVVAAYQETQYF. The DNA for the CDR3 is TGCAGCGTTGTTCCGGTTGTTGCTGCGTACCAAGAGACCCAGTACTTC.

This clonotype was seen repeatedly, ten times or more. This chain uses TRBV28 with TRBJ2-1; 9 bases match TRBD2. The V gene's germline CDR1 is MDHEN and CDR2 SYDVKM. The CDR3 covers 14 residues. The junction had 9 bases not matched to a gene; V was cut back by 7 bases and J by 8 bases. This CDR3 reads CASKDSGSRYEQFF. The CDR3 DNA sequence: TGTGCCAGCAAGGATAGCGGGAGCCGCTATGAGCAGTTCTTC. Supplemented by reference TRBV28 and TRBJ2-1, the full variable domain reads DVKVTQSSRYLVKRTGEKVFLECVQDMDHENMFWYRQDPGLGLRLIYFSYDVKMKEKGDIPEGYSVSREKKERFSLILESASTNQTSMYLCASKDSGSRYEQFFGPGTRLTVL.

This clonotype was recorded at least ten times. The rearrangement uses TRBV24-1 and TRBJ2-3, with TRBD2 matching 12 bases. Germline CDR1 reads KGHDR; CDR2 reads SFDVKD. This CDR3 contains 16 residues. V lost 7 bases and J lost 3; bases outside the gene matches: 7. The CDR3 nucleotides are TGTGCCACCAGCAGCATGACTAGCGGGAGAACAGATACGCAGTATTTT. Translated: CATSSMTSGRTDTQYF.

This rearrangement joins TRBV6-5 to TRBJ2-1; D unresolved. Germline CDR1 is MNHEY and CDR2 is SVGAGI. The CDR3 has 14 residues. V gave up 2 bases and J gave up 8 bases, with 13 bases separating them. CDR3 DNA sequence: TGTGCCAGCAGTTACACCCATGCAACTTATGAGCAGTTCTTC. Encoded protein: CASSYTHATYEQFF.

This clonotype was seen repeatedly, ten times or more. The chain carries TRBV6-2 or TRBV6-3 and TRBJ2-1, with 7 nucleotides matching TRBD2. After removal of 8 bases from V and 2 bases from J, the junction contained 9 bases not matched to a gene. Germline CDR1 and CDR2: MNHEY and SVGEGT. The CDR3 contains 15 residues. CDR3 amino acids: CASRPAGAAYNEQFF. CDR3 nucleotides: TGTGCCAGCCGTCCCGCGGGAGCTGCCTACAATGAGCAGTTCTTC.

This clonotype was seen a handful of times. The chain links TRBV20-1 to TRBJ1-5; TRBD1 might be the D (6 bases). The CDR3 runs 12 residues. Trimming stripped 5 bases from V and 8 bases from J, with 13 bases between. CDR1 is DFQATT and CDR2 is SNEGSKA in the germline V gene (reference sequence). CDR3 in amino acids: CSALQGGEPQHF. The CDR3 DNA follows: TGCAGTGCTCTACAGGGAGGGGAGCCCCAGCATTTT.

This clonotype has only a few counts. This rearrangement joins TRBV15 to TRBJ2-3; tentative D call: TRBD2 (7 bases). From germline, CDR1 is LNHNV and CDR2 YYDKDF (reference sequence). The CDR3 loop spans 15 amino acids. V was trimmed by 5 bases and J by 3 bases, leaving 15 bases between them. CDR3 DNA sequence: TGTGCCACCAGCGGGGGCGGGAGTGAGACAGATACGCAGTATTTT. It yields the protein CATSGGGSETDTQYF.

The rearrangement links TRBV11-2 to TRBJ2-3; D gene unclear. Trimming pared 0 bases from V and 4 bases from J, leaving 8 bases between. Germline V CDR1 and CDR2: SGHAT, FQNNGV. The CDR3 has 14 residues. CDR3 nucleotide sequence: TGTGCCAGCAGCTTAGATAATTGGGCAGATACGCAGTATTTT. Its translation is CASSLDNWADTQYF.

The chain's CDR3 is CASSQSPGSSYNEQFF. The CDR3, as DNA: TGTGCCAGCAGCCAATCGCCAGGTAGCTCCTACAATGAGCAGTTCTTC. The chain is built from TRBV3-1 and TRBJ2-1; D is uncertain. Germline V gene lookup returns CDR1 LGHDT and CDR2 YNNKEL (reference sequence). The CDR3 spans 16 residues. V lost 2 bases to trimming and J lost 0 bases, with 11 bases between them.

This sequence joins TRBV6-2 or TRBV6-3 and TRBJ1-1; D uncertain. The CDR3 totals 13 residues. The V gene lost 9 bases and the J gene lost 1 base, with 12 bases spanning the gap. The germline CDR1 and CDR2 sequences are MNHEY and SVGEGT. The CDR3 sequence is CARAEIQNTEAFF. In DNA, the CDR3 is TGTGCCAGAGCAGAGATTCAGAACACTGAAGCTTTCTTT.

This chain links TRBV7-9 with TRBJ1-5; no clear D. The germline CDR1 and CDR2 sequences are SEHNR and FQNEAQ (reference sequence). Between the trimmed V and J ends, which lost 1 base and 9 bases, there was a span of 7 bases. The CDR3 runs 12 residues. The DNA of the CDR3 is TGTGCCAGCAGCTTAGAGGCATCGCCCCAGCATTTT. It is translated as CASSLEASPQHF.

This clonotype was seen only a few times. The chain combines TRBV25-1 with TRBJ2-2; D is perhaps TRBD1 (6 bases). CDR1 is MGHDK, CDR2 SYGVNS, per germline. The V gene lost 4 bases and the J gene lost 7 bases, with 28 bases spanning the gap. The CDR3 is 19 residues long. The CDR3 DNA sequence: TGTGCCAGCAGTGCCCCTAACAGGGTGAAACCCCTCGGTCTCGGGGAGCTGTTTTTT. Translated: CASSAPNRVKPLGLGELFF.

This clonotype was detected only a few times. The chain recombines TRBV11-1 with TRBJ2-1; 8 nucleotides line up with TRBD2. CDR3 length: 16 residues. The V segment lost 5 bases and the J segment 4 bases; nucleotides outside the gene matches: 10. From germline, CDR1 is SGHAT and CDR2 FQDESV (reference sequence). The CDR3 sequence: CASSPQQAGVYNEQFF. CDR3 coding DNA: TGTGCCAGCAGCCCGCAGCAAGCGGGGGTATACAATGAGCAGTTCTTC.

The chain has TRBV7-2 and TRBJ2-1; the D is unclear. CDR1 and CDR2 (germline): SGHTA, FQGNSA. This CDR3 comprises 12 residues. Trimming took off 5 bases at V and 9 bases at J, with 11 bases between the two ends. The chain's CDR3 is CASSLNPGEQFF. CDR3 nucleotides: TGTGCCAGCAGCCTTAATCCAGGTGAGCAGTTCTTC.

The table lists this clonotype with many counts. This chain joins TRBV5-5 and TRBJ2-2, with no clear D. The germline V and J ends were trimmed by 0 bases and 7 bases, with 4 bases remaining between them. This CDR3 comprises 12 residues. Germline V gene sequence: CDR1 SGHKS, CDR2 YYEKEE (reference sequence). This chain's CDR3 is CASSLANGELFF. The CDR3 DNA reads TGTGCCAGCAGCTTGGCCAACGGGGAGCTGTTTTTT.

This clonotype was seen more than once but under ten times. The chain joins TRBV10-3 to TRBJ2-1; 8 nucleotides match TRBD2. Germline values: CDR1 ENHRY, CDR2 SYGVKD. This CDR3 is 14 amino acids long. V lost 8 bases and J lost 1; bases outside the gene matches: 4. CDR3 sequence (DNA): TGTGCCATCGGACAGCGGGGGTCCTACAATGAGCAGTTCTTC. Its translation: CAIGQRGSYNEQFF.

The chain employs TRBV5-6 and TRBJ1-1; TRBD1 is a possible D gene (6 bases). V gave up 6 bases and J gave up 5 bases, with 14 bases separating them. Looked up from germline, CDR1 is SGHDT and CDR2 is YYEEEE. CDR3 length equals 13 residues. As DNA, the CDR3 is TGTGCCAGCACCTACACAGGGAGGACTGAAGCTTTCTTT. This translates into CASTYTGRTEAFF.

This clonotype was picked up many times. This chain joins TRBV5-6 and TRBJ2-3; the D gene is possibly TRBD1 (6 bases). Germline V gene data show CDR1 as SGHDT and CDR2 as YYEEEE. The V and J ends lost 5 bases and 5 bases respectively, with 18 bases between them. This CDR3 region has 15 residues. The DNA of the CDR3 is TGTGCCAGCAGGCCAACGTATTACAGGGAAGATACGCAGTATTTT. Translation gives CASRPTYYREDTQYF.

This clonotype was observed a few times. The chain links TRBV6-5 to TRBJ2-1; D is ambiguous. CDR3 size: 16 residues. Germline V lookup: CDR1 MNHEY, CDR2 SVGAGI. Trimming pared 6 bases from V and 0 bases from J, leaving 15 bases between. Here the CDR3 reads CASSPEVARSYNEQFF. The DNA for the CDR3 is TGTGCCAGCAGCCCAGAGGTGGCCCGCTCCTACAATGAGCAGTTCTTC.

The V call is TRBV7-2, the J call TRBJ2-3; no firm D call. CDR1 is SGHTA, CDR2 FQGNSA, per germline. CDR3 length: 16 amino acids. The germline V and J ends were trimmed by 4 bases and 2 bases, with 16 bases remaining between them. CDR3 nucleotide sequence: TGTGCCAGCAGCTCCTCTCCGGGTCCCCCCACAGATACGCAGTATTTT. The encoded protein is CASSSSPGPPTDTQYF.